The 6 T cell receptor beta chains reported below all come from one sample, sequenced in a study of tumor and adjacent non-tumor tissue in lung cancer. A modified ARM-PCR protocol with three rounds of nested PCR amplified TCRbeta. TCRdb re-called the multiplex PCR reads through MiXCR, storing one row per CDR3 protein. Among more than 70,000 distinct CDR3 sequences listed, around two thirds were seen once. This sample's RNA came from whole unsorted tissue. The sequenced sample was lung tumor tissue. Receptors were obtained from an older man with non-small cell lung cancer.

Comments on this clonotype: The missing conserved phenylalanine or tryptophan at the end of this CDR3 makes a read error likely. The chain uses TRBV20-1 and TRBJ2-1, with no clear D. Trimming removed 3 bases at V and 8 bases at J, with 11 bases between. The germline V gene encodes CDR1 DFQATT and CDR2 SNEGSKA (reference sequence). The CDR3 loop spans 12 amino acids. CDR3 DNA sequence: TGCAGTGCTAGTTTCGGGTTCTATGAGCAGTTCTAC. This encodes CSASFGFYEQFY.

Turning to this clonotype: The germline gene is not matched at one end of the junction; a read error may be the cause. CDR3 nucleotides: TGCAGTGACAGGACACAGATGGGGGCCTATGACTACACCTTC. Its protein product is CSDRTQMGAYDYTF. The rearrangement links TRBV29-1 to TRBJ1-2, with D perhaps TRBD1 (6 bases). The CDR3 totals 14 residues. Germline CDR1 reads SQVTM; CDR2 reads ANQGSEA.

This sequence joins TRBV23-1 and TRBJ1-5, with 8 bases aligning to TRBD1. TRBV23-1 is reported as an ORF; its role is uncertain. Trimming took 6 bases from V and 7 from J; bases not matched to a gene: 11. There are 15 residues in the CDR3. The CDR3 protein is CASSPDRGREQPQHF. CDR3 sequence (DNA): TGCGCCAGCAGCCCAGACAGGGGACGAGAGCAGCCCCAGCATTTT.

This clonotype occurred many times. V and J are TRBV2 and TRBJ2-7; maybe TRBD1 (6 bases). Germline CDR1 and CDR2: SNHLY and FYNNEI. Trimming cost V 9 bases and J 3 bases, with 12 bases left between them. The CDR3 runs to 12 residues. CDR3 bases: TGTGCCAGAGCTAGGGACAACTACGAGCAGTACTTC. The encoded protein is CARARDNYEQYF.

The sample holds many counts of this clonotype. The chain uses TRBV28 and TRBJ2-6; D not resolved. CDR1 is MDHEN and CDR2 is SYDVKM in the germline V gene. The CDR3 loop spans 16 amino acids. V shed 5 bases and J shed 0 bases, with 11 bases lying between them. CDR3 loop: CASSLGGYSGANVLTF. The CDR3 DNA follows: TGTGCCAGCAGTCTGGGCGGATACTCTGGGGCCAACGTCCTGACTTTC.

The chain has TRBV6-5 and TRBJ1-1; 9 nucleotides align to TRBD1. V dropped 5 bases and J dropped 10; count of bases not matched to a gene: 14. Germline values: CDR1 MNHEY, CDR2 SVGAGI. This CDR3 comprises 15 residues. CDR3 bases: TGTGCCAGCAGTCAATCCGGGACAGGGCTCGCTGGAGCTTTCTTT. This encodes CASSQSGTGLAGAFF.